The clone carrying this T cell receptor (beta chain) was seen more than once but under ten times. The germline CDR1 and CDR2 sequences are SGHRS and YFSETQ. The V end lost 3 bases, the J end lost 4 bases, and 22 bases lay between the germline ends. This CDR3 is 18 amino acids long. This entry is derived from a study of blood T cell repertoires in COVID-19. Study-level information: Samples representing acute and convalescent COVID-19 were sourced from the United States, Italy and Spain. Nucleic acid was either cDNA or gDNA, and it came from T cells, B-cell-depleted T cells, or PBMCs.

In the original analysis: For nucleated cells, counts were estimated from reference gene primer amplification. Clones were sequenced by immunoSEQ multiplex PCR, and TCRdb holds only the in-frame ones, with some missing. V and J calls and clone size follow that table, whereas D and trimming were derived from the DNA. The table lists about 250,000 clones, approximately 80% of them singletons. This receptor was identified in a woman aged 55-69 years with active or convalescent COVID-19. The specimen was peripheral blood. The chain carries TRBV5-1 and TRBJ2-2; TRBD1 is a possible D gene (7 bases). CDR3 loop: CASSYPLQGRLGTGELFF. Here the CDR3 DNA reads TGCGCCAGCAGCTATCCGTTACAGGGGAGGCTAGGCACCGGGGAGCTGTTTTTT.